The rows below give T cell receptor beta chains drawn from one sample of a study of shared clonotypes between healthy human individuals. Sequencing used immunoSEQ multiplex PCR; TCRdb keeps in-frame clones, though not all of them. The table lists about a million clones, around 74% of them singletons, with approximately 1.5% in the top ten. The sequencing sample was made of memory CD4+ T cells sorted from blood. These receptors were taken from a young man in good health. The CDR3 runs from the conserved cysteine through the conserved F or W. The D gene is left open where the match is weak. Only part of the rows carry a size: once, few, many, or a class if the clone is expanded.

CDR3nt: TGCGCCAGCAGCGACACTCCGCTTGGGTCGGGCACTGAAGCTTTCTTT
CDR3aa: CASSDTPLGSGTEAFF
len: 16
abundance: -
v_gene: TRBV5-1
j_gene: TRBJ1-1
d_gene: -

CDR3nt: TGTGCCAGCAGTGAAGCTCTGGGAGATACGCAGTATTTT
CDR3aa: CASSEALGDTQYF
len: 13
abundance: -
v_gene: TRBV6-1
j_gene: TRBJ2-3
d_gene: -

CDR3nt: TGTGCCATCAGTGAGTCCCCCTCTAGCGGCCAAGAGACCCAGTACTTC
CDR3aa: CAISESPSSGQETQYF
len: 16
abundance: -
v_gene: TRBV10-3
j_gene: TRBJ2-5
d_gene: TRBD2

CDR3nt: TGCGCCAGCAGCTTGGTGTATGGCTACGAGCAGTACTTC
CDR3aa: CASSLVYGYEQYF
len: 13
abundance: once
v_gene: TRBV5-1
j_gene: TRBJ2-7
d_gene: -

CDR3nt: TGTGCCTGGAGTGTGGGTGGGGCGCAGTATTTT
CDR3aa: CAWSVGGAQYF
len: 11
abundance: -
v_gene: TRBV30
j_gene: TRBJ2-3
d_gene: -

CDR3nt: TGTGCCAGCAGTGGCTACGGGACAGGGGAGCACTCGCGGTATGAGCAGTTCTTC
CDR3aa: CASSGYGTGEHSRYEQFF
len: 18
abundance: -
v_gene: TRBV6-1
j_gene: TRBJ2-1
d_gene: TRBD1

CDR3nt: TGTGCCAGAACGAACAAACCATCATCAGGTGAGCTCCAGGGTAACTATGGCTACACCTTC
CDR3aa: CARTNKPSSGELQGNYGYTF
len: 20
abundance: -
v_gene: TRBV27
j_gene: TRBJ1-2
d_gene: -

CDR3nt: TGTGCCAGCAGCTTAGGGACGGGTATGAACACTGAAGCTTTCTTT
CDR3aa: CASSLGTGMNTEAFF
len: 15
abundance: -
v_gene: TRBV11-1
j_gene: TRBJ1-1
d_gene: -

CDR3nt: TGTGCCAGCAGCTTGGTTCATCGGGGAGGGGGAAACATTCAGTACTTC
CDR3aa: CASSLVHRGGGNIQYF
len: 16
abundance: -
v_gene: TRBV5-8
j_gene: TRBJ2-4
d_gene: -

CDR3nt: TGTGCCAGCAGTTTATGGGATTCACCCCTCCACTTT
CDR3aa: CASSLWDSPLHF
len: 12
abundance: few
v_gene: TRBV28
j_gene: TRBJ1-6
d_gene: -

CDR3nt: TGCGCCAGCAGCGCCGCAGACGAGCAGTACTTC
CDR3aa: CASSAADEQYF
len: 11
abundance: -
v_gene: TRBV5-1
j_gene: TRBJ2-7
d_gene: -

CDR3nt: TGTGCCAGCAGTTTACTGGGACTAGCCCAAGAGACCCAGTACTTC
CDR3aa: CASSLLGLAQETQYF
len: 15
abundance: few
v_gene: TRBV27
j_gene: TRBJ2-5
d_gene: TRBD2

CDR3nt: TGTGCCAGCACAACCGGGACCACGAACACCGGGGAGCTGTTTTTT
CDR3aa: CASTTGTTNTGELFF
len: 15
abundance: -
v_gene: TRBV5-8
j_gene: TRBJ2-2
d_gene: -

CDR3nt: TGTGCCAGCAGCTTGGTCCCGGCGGGAGGGGTCACCGGGGAGCTGTTTTTT
CDR3aa: CASSLVPAGGVTGELFF
len: 17
abundance: -
v_gene: TRBV7-2
j_gene: TRBJ2-2
d_gene: TRBD2

CDR3nt: TGTGCCAGCAGCTTAGCGGGACAGGGAATCACAGATACGCAGTATTTT
CDR3aa: CASSLAGQGITDTQYF
len: 16
abundance: -
v_gene: TRBV11-2
j_gene: TRBJ2-3
d_gene: TRBD1

CDR3nt: TGTGCCTGGAGGTACGCCGGGACTAGTGGAGGGCAGTTCTTC
CDR3aa: CAWRYAGTSGGQFF
len: 14
abundance: -
v_gene: TRBV30
j_gene: TRBJ2-1
d_gene: TRBD2

CDR3nt: TGTGCCAGCAGCACAAGACAGGTCCTAAGGATGTACTCTGGAAACACCATATATTTT
CDR3aa: CASSTRQVLRMYSGNTIYF
len: 19
abundance: -
v_gene: TRBV7-8
j_gene: TRBJ1-3
d_gene: -